This is a list of T cell receptor beta chains from one sample in a study of identical twins. MiXCR was run by TCRdb on the 5' RACE reads, yielding one entry per CDR3 protein. This sample has about 890,000 distinct CDR3 sequences, with about 12% found just once. This sample was also put to use in a study of yellow fever vaccine responses in identical twins.

The sample was PBMCs. The receptors were sampled from a woman between 18 and 29 years old in good health. CDR3s include the opening cysteine and the closing phenylalanine or tryptophan. The D gene is left open where the match is weak. The listing skips clone size in some rows; elsewhere it reads once, few, many or a size class.

clone_size d_call j_call v_call cdr3_nt cdr3_aa
NA NA TRBJ1-5 TRBV6-2/TRBV6-3 TGTGCCAGCACCGGCCCCGGGGGGAATCAGCCCCAGCATTTT CASTGPGGNQPQHF
NA NA TRBJ2-5 TRBV20-1 TGCAGTGCTACCCTACAGGGCCAAGAGACCCAGTACTTC CSATLQGQETQYF
NA NA TRBJ1-1 TRBV7-2 TGTGCCAGCAGCTTACTTACAGGGATTACTGAAGCTTTCTTT CASSLLTGITEAFF
few TRBD1 TRBJ1-3 TRBV11-2 TGTGCCAGCAGCTTCAAGACAGGGAATAGAGACACCATATATTTT CASSFKTGNRDTIYF
few TRBD1 TRBJ1-2 TRBV13 TGTGCCAGCAGTATATACAGGGGGCCGGATGGCTACACCTTC CASSIYRGPDGYTF
NA TRBD1 TRBJ2-1 TRBV24-1 TGTGCCACCAGTGAATCCGGGACAGGGGTGCATAATGAGCAGTTCTTC CATSESGTGVHNEQFF
many TRBD1 TRBJ1-6 TRBV6-1 TGTGCCAGCAGTACGATCAGGACAGGGAGGAATTCACCCCTCCACTTT CASSTIRTGRNSPLHF
few TRBD1 TRBJ1-1 TRBV20-1 TGCAGTGCTAGGCGTCCAGGGGGGGGTACTGAAGCTTTCTTT CSARRPGGGTEAFF
NA NA TRBJ1-1 TRBV5-8 TGTGCCAGCAGCTTGGCCCTAACGTGGAACACTGAAGCTTTCTTT CASSLALTWNTEAFF
NA NA TRBJ2-1 TRBV6-1 TGTGCCAGCAGCTCGCGGGGCTATGAGCAGTTCTTC CASSSRGYEQFF
NA NA TRBJ2-7 TRBV7-9 TGTGCCAGCAGCTTATCGATAGGATTCCAATACGAGCAGTACTTC CASSLSIGFQYEQYF
many NA TRBJ1-2 TRBV6-5 TGTGCCAGCAGTTACTCGTCCTCCTCGGGGGACTATGGCTACACCTTC CASSYSSSSGDYGYTF
NA NA TRBJ2-3 TRBV12-3/TRBV12-4 TGTGCCAGCAGTCAAGGACCGCAAGATACGCAGTATTTT CASSQGPQDTQYF
few NA TRBJ2-3 TRBV29-1 TGCAGCGTTGTTGGGGCATTCAGCACAGATACGCAGTATTTT CSVVGAFSTDTQYF
many NA TRBJ2-1 TRBV20-1 TGCAGTGCCGTACCGGGGGCTGAGCAGTTCTTC CSAVPGAEQFF
NA NA TRBJ1-5 TRBV2 TGTGCCAGCAGTGAGGGCACCGATAGCAATCAGCCCCAGCATTTT CASSEGTDSNQPQHF
many NA TRBJ2-3 TRBV20-1 TGCAGTGCTAGAGTGGGGATTGTGGGTGCAGATACGCAGTATTTT CSARVGIVGADTQYF
NA NA TRBJ2-1 TRBV6-5 TGTGCCAGCAGTTATCTGGGTCGGAAGGGCAATGAGCAGTTCTTC CASSYLGRKGNEQFF
few TRBD1 TRBJ2-7 TRBV28 TGTGCCAGCAGTTTATCGTTCGGGACAGGACATACCTACGAGCAGTACTTC CASSLSFGTGHTYEQYF
few TRBD1 TRBJ2-5 TRBV5-1 TGCGCCAGCAGCTTAATCGGGACAGGGCAAGAGACCCAGTACTTC CASSLIGTGQETQYF
many NA TRBJ2-1 TRBV10-2 TGCGCCAGCACCAGGACGGAACCCTCCTACAATGAGCAGTTCTTC CASTRTEPSYNEQFF
NA NA TRBJ1-5 TRBV5-6 TGTGCCAGCAGCTTGGGGGGGCCCCTCAATCAGCCCCAGCATTTT CASSLGGPLNQPQHF
few TRBD2 TRBJ2-1 TRBV10-3 TGTGCCATCACGAGCACTAGCGAAAATGAGCAGTTCTTC CAITSTSENEQFF
NA TRBD2 TRBJ2-7 TRBV7-7 TGTGCCAGCAGCAGGGGACAGCATGGACTAGCGAACGAGCAGTACTTC CASSRGQHGLANEQYF
NA NA TRBJ2-1 TRBV11-2 TGTGCCAGCAGCCGAAACCCAGAGCAGTTCTTC CASSRNPEQFF
few NA TRBJ2-6 TRBV7-9 TGTGCCAGCAGCCGACTAGAGACCAACGTCCTGACTTTC CASSRLETNVLTF
many NA TRBJ2-1 TRBV28 TGTGCCAGCAGTTTCTTTCCCCGGAATGAGCAGTTCTTC CASSFFPRNEQFF
NA NA TRBJ1-5 TRBV9 TGTGCCAGCAGCGTAGACGGGGGAGGGCAGCCCCAGCATTTT CASSVDGGGQPQHF
NA TRBD1 TRBJ2-3 TRBV19 TGTGCCAGTAGTAACCCGGGACAGGGGTCGTATTTT CASSNPGQGSYF
NA NA TRBJ1-1 TRBV7-6 TGTGCCTCCGTCGGGGGGCACACTGAAGCTTTCTTT CASVGGHTEAFF
few TRBD2 TRBJ2-3 TRBV4-1 TGCGCCAGCAGCCGCCTTCTAGCGGGAGGGCAGATAGATACGCAGTATTTT CASSRLLAGGQIDTQYF
few TRBD2 TRBJ2-1 TRBV4-2 TGTGCCAGCAGCCAAGATCGAGGACTAGCGGGCATTTACAATGAGCAGTTCTTC CASSQDRGLAGIYNEQFF
few NA TRBJ1-6 TRBV12-3/TRBV12-4 TGTGCCAGCAGTTCGGCCGCCCCACCCCTCCACTTT CASSSAAPPLHF
few NA TRBJ2-5 TRBV15 TGTGCCACCAGCAGGGGGACTGGTACGGTTGAGACCCAGTACTTC CATSRGTGTVETQYF
NA NA TRBJ2-2 TRBV12-3/TRBV12-4 TGTGCCAGCAGTAACCTAGCCGCGAACACCGGGGAGCTGTTTTTT CASSNLAANTGELFF
few TRBD1 TRBJ1-3 TRBV28 TGTGCCAGCAGCTTGGGACAGACCTCTGGAAACACCATATATTTT CASSLGQTSGNTIYF
NA TRBD1 TRBJ2-3 TRBV7-2 TGTGCCAGCAGCCGCAGACAGGGGGCTAATACGCAGTATTTT CASSRRQGANTQYF
NA TRBD1 TRBJ2-3 TRBV7-2 TGTGCCAGCAGCCTCGGCTCCGGGACAGGGAGCACAGATACGCAGTATTTT CASSLGSGTGSTDTQYF
NA TRBD2 TRBJ2-1 TRBV24-1 TGTGCCACCAGTGATTCTAGCGGCCTACGGAGGCAGTTCTTC CATSDSSGLRRQFF